This TCR beta chain was captured by sequencing in a study of blood T cell repertoires in COVID-19. Germline CDR1 SGHVS, CDR2 FQNEAQ. V gave up 5 bases and J gave up 3 bases; unmatched junction bases: 6. CDR3 length: 14 residues. In assigning cohorts, the study relied on participant-reported clinical history. Cohort 3 recovered donors had two negative PCRs, clearance, or symptom resolution. Study processing details: Counts of nucleated cells, estimated from reference gene primer amplification, were obtained. The table came from immunoSEQ multiplex PCR; TCRdb's copy has only in-frame clones and leaves some out. V, J and clone size are those of that table, while D and trimming were read from the DNA. Seen here are 300,000 to 400,000 clones, roughly 90% observed once, and the top ten hold 2.6%.

This clonotype was sampled from a man aged 55 to 69 who had recovered from COVID-19. The source material was PBMCs or T cells enriched from blood (not recorded which). The rearrangement uses TRBV7-8 and TRBJ2-7; 8 bases agree with TRBD1. The CDR3: CASSPRDRSYEQYF. CDR3 bases: TGTGCCAGCAGCCCCCGGGACAGGAGCTACGAGCAGTACTTC.